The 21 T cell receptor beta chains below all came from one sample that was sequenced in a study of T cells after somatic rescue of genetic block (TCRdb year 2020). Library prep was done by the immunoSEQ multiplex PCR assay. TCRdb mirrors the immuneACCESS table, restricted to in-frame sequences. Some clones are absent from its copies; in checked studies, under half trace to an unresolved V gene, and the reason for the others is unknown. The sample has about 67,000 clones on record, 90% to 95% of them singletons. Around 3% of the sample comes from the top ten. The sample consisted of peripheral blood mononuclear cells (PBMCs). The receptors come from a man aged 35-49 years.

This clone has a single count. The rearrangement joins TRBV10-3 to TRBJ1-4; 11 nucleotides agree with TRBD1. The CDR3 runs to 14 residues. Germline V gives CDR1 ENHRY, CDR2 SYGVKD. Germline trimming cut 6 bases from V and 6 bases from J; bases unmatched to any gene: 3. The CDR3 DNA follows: TGTGCCATCAGGCCGGGACAGGGGGATGAAAAACTGTTTTTT. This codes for CAIRPGQGDEKLFF.

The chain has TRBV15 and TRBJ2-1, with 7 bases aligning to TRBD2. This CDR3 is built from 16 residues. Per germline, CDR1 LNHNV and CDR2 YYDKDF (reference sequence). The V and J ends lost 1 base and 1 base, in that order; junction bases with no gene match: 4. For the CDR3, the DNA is TGTGCCACCAGCAGAGTTCGCGGGAGTTCCTACAATGAGCAGTTCTTC. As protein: CATSRVRGSSYNEQFF.

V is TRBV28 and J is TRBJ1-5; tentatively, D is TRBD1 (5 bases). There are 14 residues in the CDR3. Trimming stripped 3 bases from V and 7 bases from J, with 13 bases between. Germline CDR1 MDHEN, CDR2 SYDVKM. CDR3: CASSLVQGGQPQHF. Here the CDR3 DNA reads TGTGCCAGCAGTTTGGTCCAGGGTGGGCAGCCCCAGCATTTT.

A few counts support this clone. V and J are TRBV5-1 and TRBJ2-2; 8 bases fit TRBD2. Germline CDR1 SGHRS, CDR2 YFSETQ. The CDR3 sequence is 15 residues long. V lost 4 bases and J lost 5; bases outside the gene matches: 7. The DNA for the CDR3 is TGCGCCAGCAGCCTAGGGACTAGTTCAACCGGGGAGCTGTTTTTT. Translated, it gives CASSLGTSSTGELFF.

CDR3 amino acids: CASSLGAYGYTF. The CDR3 region has the DNA TGCGCCAGCAGCTTGGGGGCCTATGGCTACACCTTC. The V gene is TRBV5-1, the J gene TRBJ1-2; no clear D. In germline, CDR1 is SGHRS, CDR2 YFSETQ. V lost 0 bases and J lost 4, with 4 bases in between. This CDR3 contains 12 residues.

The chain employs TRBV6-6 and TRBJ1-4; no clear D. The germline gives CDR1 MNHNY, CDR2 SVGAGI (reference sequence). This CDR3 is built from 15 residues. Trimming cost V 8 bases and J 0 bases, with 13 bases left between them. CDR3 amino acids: CASSLRSATNEKLFF. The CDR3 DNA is TGTGCCAGCTCTTTGCGATCCGCAACTAATGAAAAACTGTTTTTT.

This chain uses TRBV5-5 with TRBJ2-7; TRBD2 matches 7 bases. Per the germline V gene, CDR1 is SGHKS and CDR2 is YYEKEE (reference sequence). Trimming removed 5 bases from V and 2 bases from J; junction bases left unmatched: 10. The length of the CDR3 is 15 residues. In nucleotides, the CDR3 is TGTGCCAGCAGTCCCGGGGGGACTTTCCCCTACGAGCAGTACTTC. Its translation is CASSPGGTFPYEQYF.

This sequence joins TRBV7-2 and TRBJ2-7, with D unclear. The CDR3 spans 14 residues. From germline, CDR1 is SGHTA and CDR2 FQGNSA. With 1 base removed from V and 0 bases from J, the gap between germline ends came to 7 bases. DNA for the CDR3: TGTGCCAGCAGCTTAGGGGTCAGCTCCTACGAGCAGTACTTC. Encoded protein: CASSLGVSSYEQYF. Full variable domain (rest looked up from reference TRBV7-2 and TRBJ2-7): GAGVSQSPSNKVTEKGKDVELRCDPISGHTALYWYRQSLGQGLEFLIYFQGNSAPDKSGLPSDRFSAERTGGSVSTLTIQRTQQEDSAVYLCASSLGVSSYEQYFGPGTRLTVT.

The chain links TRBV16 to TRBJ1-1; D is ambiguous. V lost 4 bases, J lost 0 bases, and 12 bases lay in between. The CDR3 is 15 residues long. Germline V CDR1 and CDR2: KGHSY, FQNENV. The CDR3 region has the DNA TGTGCCAGCAGCCCCACGTCGGGGTTGAACACTGAAGCTTTCTTT. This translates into CASSPTSGLNTEAFF. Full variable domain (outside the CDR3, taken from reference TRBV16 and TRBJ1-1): GEEVAQTPKHLVRGEGQKAKLYCAPIKGHSYVFWYQQVLKNEFKFLISFQNENVFDETGMPKERFSAKCLPNSPCSLEIQATKLEDSAVYFCASSPTSGLNTEAFFGQGTRLTVV.

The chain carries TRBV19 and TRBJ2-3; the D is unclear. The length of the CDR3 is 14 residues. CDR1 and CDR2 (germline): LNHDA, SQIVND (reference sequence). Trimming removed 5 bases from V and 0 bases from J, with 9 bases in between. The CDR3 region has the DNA TGTGCCAGTAGTGCGACGGCCAGCACAGATACGCAGTATTTT. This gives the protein CASSATASTDTQYF.

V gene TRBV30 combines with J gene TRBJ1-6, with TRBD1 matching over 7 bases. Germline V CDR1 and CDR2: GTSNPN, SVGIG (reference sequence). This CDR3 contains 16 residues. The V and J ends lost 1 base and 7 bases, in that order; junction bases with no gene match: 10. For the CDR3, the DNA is TGTGCCTGGAGTGATTTTGGGACAGCACTAAATTCACCCCTCCACTTT. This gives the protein CAWSDFGTALNSPLHF.

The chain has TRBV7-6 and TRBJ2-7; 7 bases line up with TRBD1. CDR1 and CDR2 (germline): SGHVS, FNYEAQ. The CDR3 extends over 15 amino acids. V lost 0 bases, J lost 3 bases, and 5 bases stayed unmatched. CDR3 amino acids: CASSLAGTEDYEQYF. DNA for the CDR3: TGTGCCAGCAGCTTAGCCGGGACAGAGGACTACGAGCAGTACTTC.

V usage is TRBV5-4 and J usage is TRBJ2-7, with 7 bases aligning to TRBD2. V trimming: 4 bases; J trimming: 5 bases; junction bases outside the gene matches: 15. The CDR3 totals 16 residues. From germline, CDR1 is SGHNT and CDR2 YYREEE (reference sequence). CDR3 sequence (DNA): TGTGCCAGCAGCCAGGGCGGGAGCTACCGGGGCCACGAGCAGTACTTC. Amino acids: CASSQGGSYRGHEQYF.

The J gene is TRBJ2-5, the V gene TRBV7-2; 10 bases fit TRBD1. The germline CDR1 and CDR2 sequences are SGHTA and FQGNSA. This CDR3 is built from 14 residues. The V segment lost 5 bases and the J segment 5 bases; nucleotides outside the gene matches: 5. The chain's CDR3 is CASSRQGAGETQYF. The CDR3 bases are TGTGCCAGCAGCCGACAGGGGGCGGGGGAGACCCAGTACTTC.

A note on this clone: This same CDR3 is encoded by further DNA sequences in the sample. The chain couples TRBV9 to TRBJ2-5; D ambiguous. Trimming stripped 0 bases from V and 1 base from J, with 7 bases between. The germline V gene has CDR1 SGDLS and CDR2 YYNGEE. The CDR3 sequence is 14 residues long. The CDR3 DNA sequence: TGTGCCAGCAGCGTAGGGATGGGCCAAGAGACCCAGTACTTC. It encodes CASSVGMGQETQYF.

CDR3 region: CASSLYHRGRRETQYF. The DNA for the CDR3 is TGTGCCAGTAGTCTCTATCACAGGGGGAGAAGGGAGACCCAGTACTTC. The chain joins TRBV19 to TRBJ2-5; 8 bases align to TRBD1. V was clipped by 5 bases and J by 5 bases; unmatched bases: 13. Germline CDR1 LNHDA, CDR2 SQIVND (reference sequence). The CDR3 sequence is 16 residues long.

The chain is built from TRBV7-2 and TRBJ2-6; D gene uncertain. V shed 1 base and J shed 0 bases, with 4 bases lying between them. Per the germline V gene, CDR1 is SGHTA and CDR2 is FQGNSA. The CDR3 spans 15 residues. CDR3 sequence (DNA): TGTGCCAGCAGCTTAGGGGGCTCTGGGGCCAACGTCCTGACTTTC. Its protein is CASSLGGSGANVLTF.

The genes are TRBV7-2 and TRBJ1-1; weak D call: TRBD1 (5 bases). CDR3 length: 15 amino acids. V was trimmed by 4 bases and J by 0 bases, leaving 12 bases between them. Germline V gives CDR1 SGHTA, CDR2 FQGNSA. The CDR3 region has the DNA TGTGCCAGCAGCTGGGGCGGGACCTTGAACACTGAAGCTTTCTTT. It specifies CASSWGGTLNTEAFF.

The CDR3 DNA follows: TGTGCCAGCAGCCAAGTGGGGGACCCTCGTGTGACCCAGTACTTC. Its translation is CASSQVGDPRVTQYF. V and J are TRBV14 and TRBJ2-5; D might be TRBD1 or TRBD2, each matching 5 bases. The CDR3 covers 15 residues. The germline V gene encodes CDR1 SGHDN and CDR2 FVKESK. V gave up 1 base and J gave up 7 bases, with 16 bases separating them.

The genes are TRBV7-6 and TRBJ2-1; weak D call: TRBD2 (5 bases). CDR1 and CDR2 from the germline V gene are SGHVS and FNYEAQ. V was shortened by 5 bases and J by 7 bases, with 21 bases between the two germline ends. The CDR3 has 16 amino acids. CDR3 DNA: TGTGCCAGCAGCCCGCGACCCACTAGAACATCGAATGAGCAGTTCTTC. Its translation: CASSPRPTRTSNEQFF.

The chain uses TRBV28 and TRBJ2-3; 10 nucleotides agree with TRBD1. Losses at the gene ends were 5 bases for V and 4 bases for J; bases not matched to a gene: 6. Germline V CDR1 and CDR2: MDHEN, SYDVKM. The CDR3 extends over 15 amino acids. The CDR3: CASSALTGGADTQYF. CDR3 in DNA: TGTGCCAGCAGTGCCCTGACAGGGGGCGCAGATACGCAGTATTTT.